Below are 25 T cell receptor beta chains sequenced from a single sample in a study of T-cell memory formation after mild COVID-19. TCRdb used MiXCR to reprocess the 5' RACE reads, holding one entry per CDR3 protein. Here the sample spans 350,000 to 450,000 distinct CDR3 sequences, about 19% being singletons. Specimen: PBMCs or a T cell subset sorted from them (not recorded which). Receptors were obtained from an adult woman who had mild COVID-19 (a few samples of this study predate the infection). Cell type and time point are not known.

The chain is built from TRBV5-6 and TRBJ1-1, with a weak D call TRBD1 (6 bases). Germline V gene data show CDR1 as SGHDT and CDR2 as YYEEEE. The CDR3 spans 16 residues. The ends were cut back, 4 bases at V and 1 base at J, with 17 bases in the middle. This CDR3 is CASSQAPGQRNTEAFF. CDR3 nucleotide sequence: TGTGCCAGCAGCCAGGCACCGGGACAACGGAACACTGAAGCTTTCTTT. Drawing the rest from reference TRBV5-6 and TRBJ1-1, the complete variable domain is DAGVTQSPTHLIKTRGQQVTLRCSPKSGHDTVSWYQQALGQGPQFIFQYYEEEERQRGNFPDRFSGHQFPNYSSELNVNALLLGDSALYLCASSQAPGQRNTEAFFGQGTRLTVV.

The V and J genes are TRBV5-1 and TRBJ2-3; 7 bases are shared with TRBD1. The CDR3 covers 15 residues. After removal of 4 bases from V and 8 bases from J, the junction contained 13 bases not matched to a gene. The germline CDR1 and CDR2 sequences are SGHRS and YFSETQ. CDR3 region: CASSGDRVPLTTQYF. In DNA, the CDR3 is TGCGCCAGCAGCGGAGACAGGGTACCTCTGACTACGCAGTATTTT.

In its sample, this clonotype was seen a few times. For the CDR3, the DNA is TGTGCCAGCACCTTGAGCACGGGATCACAAGCTTTCTTT. Its protein is CASTLSTGSQAFF. The chain couples TRBV6-5 to TRBJ1-1; D is uncertain. This CDR3 region has 13 residues. The V and J ends lost 7 bases and 9 bases respectively, with 18 bases between them. The germline V gene has CDR1 MNHEY and CDR2 SVGAGI.

The V gene is TRBV24-1, the J gene TRBJ2-3; D is possibly TRBD1 or TRBD2 (5 bases each). The CDR3 covers 13 residues. The germline gives CDR1 KGHDR, CDR2 SFDVKD. Trimming removed 12 bases at V and 4 bases at J, with 16 bases between. The CDR3 sequence is CAEGTVHADTQYF. CDR3 nucleotides: TGTGCCGAAGGGACGGTTCATGCAGATACGCAGTATTTT.

This clonotype was recorded a few times. The V and J genes are TRBV20-1 and TRBJ1-1; no definite D call. Germline V gives CDR1 DFQATT, CDR2 SNEGSKA (reference sequence). The CDR3 runs 15 residues. Trimming pared 1 base from V and 4 bases from J, leaving 16 bases between. This CDR3 is CSARVARDLGTEAFF. For the CDR3, the DNA is TGCAGTGCTAGAGTAGCGAGAGATCTGGGCACTGAAGCTTTCTTT.

This rearrangement joins TRBV7-8 to TRBJ1-1; D is uncertain. The CDR3 spans 13 residues. Trimming pared 8 bases from V and 1 base from J, leaving 11 bases between. CDR1 and CDR2 from the germline V gene are SGHVS and FQNEAQ. Here the CDR3 reads CASGNMGNTEAFF. CDR3 bases: TGTGCCAGCGGAAACATGGGGAACACTGAAGCTTTCTTT.

This clonotype showed up just a few times. Written as DNA, the CDR3 is TGTGCCAGCAGTTATCGCCCCGCGAGGGTTCAGAATGAGCAGTTCTTC. Protein sequence: CASSYRPARVQNEQFF. The J gene is TRBJ2-1, the V gene TRBV6-6; tentatively, D is TRBD2 (5 bases). The CDR3 runs 16 residues. The V end was cut by 3 bases, the J end by 7 bases, with 19 bases between. Per the germline V gene, CDR1 is MNHNY and CDR2 is SVGAGI (reference sequence).

This clonotype was seen only a few times. This rearrangement joins TRBV7-9 to TRBJ1-1; D uncertain. The V gene lost 2 bases and the J gene lost 5 bases, with 6 bases spanning the gap. CDR1 is SEHNR, CDR2 FQNEAQ, per germline (reference sequence). The CDR3 covers 12 residues. CDR3 protein: CASSLFVTEAFF. CDR3 DNA: TGTGCCAGCAGCTTATTTGTGACTGAAGCTTTCTTT.

The chain joins TRBV9 to TRBJ1-1; tentatively, D is TRBD1 (6 bases). This CDR3 spans 13 amino acids. Trimming stripped 4 bases from V and 6 bases from J, with 13 bases between. Germline-derived CDR1 and CDR2 are SGDLS and YYNGEE. CDR3 nucleotides: TGTGCCAGCAGCCCCATGAGGGGGTCTGAAGCTTTCTTT. Amino acid sequence: CASSPMRGSEAFF.

Only a few counts were recorded for this clonotype. The V call is TRBV7-9, the J call TRBJ2-3; TRBD1 is a possible D gene (5 bases). Germline assignment: CDR1 SEHNR and CDR2 FQNEAQ (reference sequence). The V end lost 6 bases, the J end lost 2 bases, and 9 bases lay between the germline ends. This CDR3 is 13 amino acids long. The CDR3 protein is CASRTANTDTQYF. The CDR3 coding sequence is TGTGCCAGCAGGACAGCAAACACAGATACGCAGTATTTT.

This clonotype was counted a few times. J is TRBJ2-2 and V is TRBV5-1, with TRBD2 matching over 7 bases. From germline, CDR1 is SGHRS and CDR2 YFSETQ. V shed 4 bases and J 4 bases; nucleotides not matched to a gene: 7. The CDR3 totals 15 residues. The CDR3 DNA reads as TGCGCCAGCAGCGCGGACCGACTAGCCACCGGGGAGCTGTTTTTT. Protein product: CASSADRLATGELFF.

J is TRBJ1-1 and V is TRBV27, with D tentatively TRBD1 (6 bases). Germline loops: CDR1 MNHEY, CDR2 SMNVEV (reference sequence). The ends were cut back, 3 bases at V and 7 bases at J, with 12 bases in the middle. CDR3 length equals 13 residues. CDR3 sequence: CASSFVGTLEAFF. The CDR3 DNA follows: TGTGCCAGCAGTTTTGTCGGGACACTTGAAGCTTTCTTT.

The V call is TRBV25-1, the J call TRBJ2-6; 7 bases fit TRBD2. Looked up from germline, CDR1 is MGHDK and CDR2 is SYGVNS. With 1 base clipped from V and 0 bases from J, the junction kept 0 bases outside the gene matches. The CDR3 is 16 amino acids. Written as DNA, the CDR3 is TGTGCCAGCAGTGAATGGGGGGGCTCTGGGGCCAACGTCCTGACTTTC. Its translation: CASSEWGGSGANVLTF.

This sequence joins TRBV6-6 and TRBJ2-7; D tentatively reads TRBD1 or TRBD2 (6 bases each). The CDR3 has 12 amino acids. V dropped 5 bases and J dropped 2 bases, with 7 bases sitting between them. From germline, CDR1 is MNHNY and CDR2 SVGAGI (reference sequence). The CDR3, as DNA: TGTGCCAGCAGTGGGGGGCCCTACGAGCAGTACTTC. Translation: CASSGGPYEQYF.

This clonotype was seen more than once but under ten times. The genes are TRBV5-1 and TRBJ2-5, with 10 nucleotides matching TRBD1. Germline loops: CDR1 SGHRS, CDR2 YFSETQ. With V trimmed by 3 bases and J by 1 base, 3 bases remained unmatched. CDR3 length equals 15 residues. The CDR3: CASSSGTGVQETQYF. The CDR3 nucleotides are TGCGCCAGCAGCTCCGGGACAGGGGTCCAAGAGACCCAGTACTTC.

The CDR3 is CASSLTSLNTEAFF. Written as DNA, the CDR3 is TGTGCCAGCAGCTTAACTTCCCTGAACACTGAAGCTTTCTTT. This chain uses TRBV7-3 with TRBJ1-1; D is undetermined. Trimming took 0 bases from V and 0 from J, leaving 5 bases between them. The CDR3 is 14 amino acids. Per the germline V gene, CDR1 is SGHTA and CDR2 is FQGTGA. Full variable domain (outside the CDR3, taken from reference TRBV7-3 and TRBJ1-1): GAGVSQTPSNKVTEKGKYVELRCDPISGHTALYWYRQSLGQGPEFLIYFQGTGAADDSGLPNDRFFAVRPEGSVSTLKIQRTERGDSAVYLCASSLTSLNTEAFFGQGTRLTVV.

This chain links TRBV2 with TRBJ2-7; D is unresolved. The CDR3 runs to 11 residues. Germline V lookup: CDR1 SNHLY, CDR2 FYNNEI. The V end was cut by 0 bases, the J end by 11 bases, with 8 bases between. The CDR3 protein is CASSEALDEYF. DNA for the CDR3: TGTGCCAGCAGTGAAGCGCTAGACGAGTACTTC.

The chain recombines TRBV12-3 or TRBV12-4 with TRBJ2-2; 7 positions match TRBD1. The trim removed 6 bases at V and 4 bases at J, leaving 5 bases unmatched. This CDR3 is 14 amino acids long. The CDR3 reads CASSHRGGTGELFF. CDR3 nucleotides: TGTGCCAGCAGCCACAGGGGTGGCACCGGGGAGCTGTTTTTT.

This clonotype has only a few counts. The chain combines TRBV20-1 with TRBJ1-1; TRBD1 matches 7 bases. J gave up 1 base and V 6 bases, and 8 bases lay outside the gene matches. Germline CDR1 is DFQATT and CDR2 is SNEGSKA (reference sequence). The CDR3 runs 14 residues. CDR3 loop: CSARKGAPNTEAFF. The CDR3 DNA reads TGCAGTGCCAGAAAGGGGGCTCCGAACACTGAAGCTTTCTTT.

The V gene is TRBV4-1, the J gene TRBJ2-5; 9 bases agree with TRBD2. Trimming removed 1 base from V and 1 base from J; junction bases left unmatched: 10. This CDR3 has 18 residues. Per the germline V gene, CDR1 is MGHRA and CDR2 is YSYEKL. The CDR3 here is CASSQAPAAAGGQETQYF. CDR3 bases: TGCGCCAGCAGCCAAGCTCCGGCCGCAGCGGGGGGCCAAGAGACCCAGTACTTC.

The V gene is TRBV6-2 or TRBV6-3, the J gene TRBJ2-1, with D possibly TRBD2 on 6 matching bases. The CDR3 consists of 13 residues. Germline V CDR1 and CDR2: MNHEY, SVGEGT. V was cut by 6 bases and J by 4 bases, with 10 bases left in between. In DNA form, the CDR3 reads TGTGCCAGCAGAGAGGAGGGGTACAATGAGCAGTTCTTC. Translating gives CASREEGYNEQFF.

V gene TRBV6-5 combines with J gene TRBJ1-1; tentatively, D is TRBD1 (6 bases). This CDR3 is built from 14 residues. Germline V gene lookup returns CDR1 MNHEY and CDR2 SVGAGI. The V end lost 3 bases, the J end lost 1 base, and 9 bases lay between the germline ends. CDR3 bases: TGTGCCAGCAGTTATCGCAGGGGGAACACTGAAGCTTTCTTT. This sequence encodes CASSYRRGNTEAFF.

The V call is TRBV9, the J call TRBJ2-7; TRBD2 agrees at 8 bases. The length of the CDR3 is 15 residues. Germline V gene sequence: CDR1 SGDLS, CDR2 YYNGEE. J lost 3 bases, V lost 4 bases, and 9 bases had no gene match. Here the CDR3 DNA reads TGTGCCAGCAGCCTTAGCGGGACACCCTACTACGAGCAGTACTTC. This gives the protein CASSLSGTPYYEQYF.

This chain joins TRBV7-3 and TRBJ2-1; 11 bases line up with TRBD2. Germline V gene lookup returns CDR1 SGHTA and CDR2 FQGTGA. The CDR3 loop spans 16 amino acids. V was pared by 5 bases and J by 5 bases, with 8 bases of the junction left unmatched. The CDR3 protein is CASSAALAGVHNEQFF. The CDR3 coding sequence is TGTGCCAGCAGCGCCGCACTAGCGGGGGTTCACAATGAGCAGTTCTTC. The full variable domain, in which reference TRBV7-3 and TRBJ2-1 provide the parts outside the CDR3, is GAGVSQTPSNKVTEKGKYVELRCDPISGHTALYWYRQSLGQGPEFLIYFQGTGAADDSGLPNDRFFAVRPEGSVSTLKIQRTERGDSAVYLCASSAALAGVHNEQFFGPGTRLTVL.

This clonotype has only a few counts. The chain links TRBV4-1 to TRBJ2-7, with D tentatively TRBD1 (6 bases). CDR3 size: 15 residues. Per the germline V gene, CDR1 is MGHRA and CDR2 is YSYEKL. V shed 1 base and J shed 1 base, with 11 bases lying between them. The CDR3 DNA is TGCGCCAGCAGCCAAGGGGCAGGGGCTTCCTACGAGCAGTACTTC. Translation: CASSQGAGASYEQYF.